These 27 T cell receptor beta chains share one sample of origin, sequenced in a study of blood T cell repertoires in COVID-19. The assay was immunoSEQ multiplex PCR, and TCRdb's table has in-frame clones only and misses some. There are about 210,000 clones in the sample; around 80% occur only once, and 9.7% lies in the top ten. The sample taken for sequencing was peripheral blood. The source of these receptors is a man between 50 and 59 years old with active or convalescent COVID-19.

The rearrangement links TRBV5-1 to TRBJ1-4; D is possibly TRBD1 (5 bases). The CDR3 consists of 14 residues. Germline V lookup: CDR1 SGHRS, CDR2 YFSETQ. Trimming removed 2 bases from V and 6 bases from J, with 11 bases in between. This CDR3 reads CASSLDAGHEKLFF. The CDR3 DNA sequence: TGCGCCAGCAGCTTAGATGCAGGGCATGAAAAACTGTTTTTT.

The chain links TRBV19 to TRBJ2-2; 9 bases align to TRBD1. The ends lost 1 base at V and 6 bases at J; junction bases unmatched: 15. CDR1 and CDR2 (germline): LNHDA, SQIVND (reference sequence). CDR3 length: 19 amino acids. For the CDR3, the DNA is TGTGCCAGTAGTATAGCAGGGGACAGGGTAAAGGCGGTGGCCGGGGAGCTGTTTTTT. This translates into CASSIAGDRVKAVAGELFF.

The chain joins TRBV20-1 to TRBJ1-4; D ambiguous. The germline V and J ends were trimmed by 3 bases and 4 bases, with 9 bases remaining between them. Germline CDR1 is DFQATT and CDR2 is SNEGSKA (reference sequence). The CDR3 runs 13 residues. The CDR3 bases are TGCAGTGCTAGTTGGCGGCGTAATGAAAAACTGTTTTTT. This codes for CSASWRRNEKLFF.

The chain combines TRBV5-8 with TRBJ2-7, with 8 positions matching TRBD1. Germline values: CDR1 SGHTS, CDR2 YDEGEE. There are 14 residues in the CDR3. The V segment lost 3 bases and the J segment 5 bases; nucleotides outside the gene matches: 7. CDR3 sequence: CASSSPARGHEQYV. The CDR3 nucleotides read TGTGCCAGCAGCTCTCCCGCCAGGGGGCACGAGCAGTACGTC.

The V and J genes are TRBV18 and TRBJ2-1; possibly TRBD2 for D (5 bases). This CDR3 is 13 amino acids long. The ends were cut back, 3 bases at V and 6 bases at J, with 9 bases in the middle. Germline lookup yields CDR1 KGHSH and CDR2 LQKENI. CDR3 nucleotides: TGTGCCAGCTCACCCCCTAGCCGCAATGAGCAGTTCTTC. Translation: CASSPPSRNEQFF.

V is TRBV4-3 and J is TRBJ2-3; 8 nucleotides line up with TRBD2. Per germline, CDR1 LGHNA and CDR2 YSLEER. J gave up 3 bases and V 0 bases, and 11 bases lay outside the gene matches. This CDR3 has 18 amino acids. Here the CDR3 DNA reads TGCGCCAGCAGCCAAGAAAGGGCCCGGGGGGGTCGGACAGATACGCAGTATTTT. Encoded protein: CASSQERARGGRTDTQYF.

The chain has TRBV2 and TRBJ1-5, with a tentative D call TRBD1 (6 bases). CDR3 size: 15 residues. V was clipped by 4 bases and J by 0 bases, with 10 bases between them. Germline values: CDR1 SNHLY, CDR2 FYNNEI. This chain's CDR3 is CASSGGRGSNQPQHF. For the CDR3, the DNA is TGTGCCAGCAGTGGGGGCAGGGGTAGCAATCAGCCCCAGCATTTT.

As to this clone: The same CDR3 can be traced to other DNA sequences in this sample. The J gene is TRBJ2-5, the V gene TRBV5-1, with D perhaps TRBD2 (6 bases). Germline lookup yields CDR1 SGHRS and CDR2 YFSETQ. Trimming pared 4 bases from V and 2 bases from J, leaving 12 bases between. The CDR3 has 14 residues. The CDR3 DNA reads TGCGCCAGCAGCCTCGGGGGTGGACAAGAGACCCAGTACTTC. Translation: CASSLGGGQETQYF.

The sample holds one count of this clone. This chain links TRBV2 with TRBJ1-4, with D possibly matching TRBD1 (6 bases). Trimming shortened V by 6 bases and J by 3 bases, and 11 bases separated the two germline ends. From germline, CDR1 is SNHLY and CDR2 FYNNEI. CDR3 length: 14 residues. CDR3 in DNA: TGTGCCAGCAGGGCACAGGGCTCTAATGAAAAACTGTTTTTT. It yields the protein CASRAQGSNEKLFF.

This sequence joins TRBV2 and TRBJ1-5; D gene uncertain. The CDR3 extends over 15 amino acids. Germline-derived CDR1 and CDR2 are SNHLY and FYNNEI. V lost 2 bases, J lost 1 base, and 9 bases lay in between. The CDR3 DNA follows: TGTGCCAGCAGTGAACGACAACTGAGCAATCAGCCCCAGCATTTT. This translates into CASSERQLSNQPQHF.

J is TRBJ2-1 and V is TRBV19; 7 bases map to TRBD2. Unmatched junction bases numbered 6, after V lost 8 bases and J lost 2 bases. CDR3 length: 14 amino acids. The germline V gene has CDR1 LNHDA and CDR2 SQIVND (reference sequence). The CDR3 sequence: CASRASGTYNEQFF. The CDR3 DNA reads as TGTGCCAGTCGTGCTAGCGGAACCTACAATGAGCAGTTCTTC. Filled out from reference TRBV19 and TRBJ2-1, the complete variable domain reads DGGITQSPKYLFRKEGQNVTLSCEQNLNHDAMYWYRQDPGQGLRLIYYSQIVNDFQKGDIAEGYSVSREKKESFPLTVTSAQKNPTAFYLCASRASGTYNEQFFGPGTRLTVL.

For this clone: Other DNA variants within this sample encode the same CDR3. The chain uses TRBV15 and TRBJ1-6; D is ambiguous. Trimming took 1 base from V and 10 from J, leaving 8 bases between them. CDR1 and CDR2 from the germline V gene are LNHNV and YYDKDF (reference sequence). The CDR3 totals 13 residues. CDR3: CATSRGPGSPLHF. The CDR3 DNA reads TGTGCCACCAGCAGAGGTCCCGGGTCACCCCTCCACTTT.

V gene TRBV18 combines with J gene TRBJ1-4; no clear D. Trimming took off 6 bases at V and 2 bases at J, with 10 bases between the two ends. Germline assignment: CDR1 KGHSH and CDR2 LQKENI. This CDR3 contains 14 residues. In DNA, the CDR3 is TGTGCCAGCTCTACGACGGGGACTAATGAAAAACTGTTTTTT. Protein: CASSTTGTNEKLFF.

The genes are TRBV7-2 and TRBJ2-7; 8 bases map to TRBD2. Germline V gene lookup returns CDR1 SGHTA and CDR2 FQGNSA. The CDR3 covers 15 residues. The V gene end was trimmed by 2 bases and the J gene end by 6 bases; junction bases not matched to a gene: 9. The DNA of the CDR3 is TGTGCCAGCAGCTTATGGGCGGGAGGAGTGGGCGAGCAGTACTTC. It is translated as CASSLWAGGVGEQYF.

CDR3 sequence reads: CASTPEGRGWKKLFF. As DNA, the CDR3 is TGTGCCAGCACCCCCGAGGGCAGGGGATGGAAAAAACTGTTTTTT. V is TRBV6-6 and J is TRBJ1-4; TRBD1 might be the D (6 bases). This CDR3 has 15 residues. With 7 bases removed from V and 9 bases from J, the gap between germline ends came to 21 bases. The V gene's germline CDR1 is MNHNY and CDR2 SVGAGI (reference sequence).

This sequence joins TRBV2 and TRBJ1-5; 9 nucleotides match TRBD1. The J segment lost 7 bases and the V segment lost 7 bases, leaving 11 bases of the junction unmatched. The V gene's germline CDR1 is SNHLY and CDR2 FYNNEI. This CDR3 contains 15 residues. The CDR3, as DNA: TGTGCCAGCAATCGGGACAGGGATGGCTTCCAGCCCCAGCATTTT. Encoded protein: CASNRDRDGFQPQHF.

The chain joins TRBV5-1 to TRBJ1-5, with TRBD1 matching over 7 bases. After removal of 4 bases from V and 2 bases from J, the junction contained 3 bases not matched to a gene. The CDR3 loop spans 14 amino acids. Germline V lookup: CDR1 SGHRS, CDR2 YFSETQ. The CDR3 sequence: CASSAGTGNQPQHF. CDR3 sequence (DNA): TGCGCCAGCAGCGCCGGGACAGGCAATCAGCCCCAGCATTTT. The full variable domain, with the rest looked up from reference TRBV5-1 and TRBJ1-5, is KAGVTQTPRYLIKTRGQQVTLSCSPISGHRSVSWYQQTPGQGLQFLFEYFSETQRNKGNFPGRFSGRQFSNSRSEMNVSTLELGDSALYLCASSAGTGNQPQHFGDGTRLSIL.

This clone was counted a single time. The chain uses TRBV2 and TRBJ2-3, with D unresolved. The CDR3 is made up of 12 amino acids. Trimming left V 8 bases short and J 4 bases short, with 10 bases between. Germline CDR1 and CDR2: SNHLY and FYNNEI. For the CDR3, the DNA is TGTGCCAGCGACGGGTTCTCAGATACGCAGTATTTT. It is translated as CASDGFSDTQYF.

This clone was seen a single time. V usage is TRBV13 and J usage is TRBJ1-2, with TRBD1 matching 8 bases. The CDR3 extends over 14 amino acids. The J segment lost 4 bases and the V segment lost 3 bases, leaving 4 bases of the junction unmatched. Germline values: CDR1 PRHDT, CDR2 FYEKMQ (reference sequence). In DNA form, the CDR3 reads TGTGCCAGCAGCTTTGTCGGGACAGGCTATGGCTACACCTTC. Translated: CASSFVGTGYGYTF. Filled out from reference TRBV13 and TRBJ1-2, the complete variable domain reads AAGVIQSPRHLIKEKRETATLKCYPIPRHDTVYWYQQGPGQDPQFLISFYEKMQSDKGSIPDRFSAQQFSDYHSELNMSSLELGDSALYFCASSFVGTGYGYTFGSGTRLTVV.

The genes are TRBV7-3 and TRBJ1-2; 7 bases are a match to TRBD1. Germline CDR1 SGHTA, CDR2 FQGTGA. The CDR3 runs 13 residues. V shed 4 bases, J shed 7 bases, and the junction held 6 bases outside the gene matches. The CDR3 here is CASSSTGTSGYTF. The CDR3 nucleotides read TGTGCCAGCAGCTCGACAGGGACGAGTGGCTACACCTTC.

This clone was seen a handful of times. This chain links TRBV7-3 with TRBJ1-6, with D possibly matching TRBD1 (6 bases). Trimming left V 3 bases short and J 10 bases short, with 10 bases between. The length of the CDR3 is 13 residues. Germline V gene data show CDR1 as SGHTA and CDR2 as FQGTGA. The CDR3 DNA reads TGTGCCAGCAGCTTTGGGGGCGCATCACCCCTCCACTTT. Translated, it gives CASSFGGASPLHF.

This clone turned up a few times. The CDR3 DNA reads as TGTGCCAGCAGTTTTCACGGGACAGGGGGCTATGAGCAGTTCTTC. Its protein is CASSFHGTGGYEQFF. This sequence joins TRBV27 and TRBJ2-1; the match to TRBD1 covers 12 bases. The V segment lost 3 bases and the J segment 8 bases; nucleotides outside the gene matches: 5. Germline CDR1 MNHEY, CDR2 SMNVEV (reference sequence). CDR3 length equals 15 residues.

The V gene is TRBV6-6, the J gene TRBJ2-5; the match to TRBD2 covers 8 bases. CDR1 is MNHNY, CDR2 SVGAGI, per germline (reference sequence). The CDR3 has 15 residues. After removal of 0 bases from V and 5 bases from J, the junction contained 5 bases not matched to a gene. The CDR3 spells CASSYSSGGDETQYF. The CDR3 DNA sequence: TGTGCCAGCAGTTACTCAAGCGGGGGTGACGAGACCCAGTACTTC.

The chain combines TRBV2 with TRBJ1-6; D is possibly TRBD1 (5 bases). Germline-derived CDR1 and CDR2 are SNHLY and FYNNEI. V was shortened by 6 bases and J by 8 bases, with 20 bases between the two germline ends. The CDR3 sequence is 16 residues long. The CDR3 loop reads CASRVYLGPGDSPLHF. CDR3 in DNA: TGTGCCAGCAGAGTATACTTGGGACCGGGGGATTCACCCCTCCACTTT.

The CDR3 sequence is CASSYRRGGVPGELFF. CDR3 nucleotide sequence: TGTGCCAGCAGTTATAGGAGGGGTGGCGTCCCCGGGGAGCTGTTTTTT. The chain uses TRBV6-6 and TRBJ2-2; D is possibly TRBD2 (6 bases). CDR1 is MNHNY and CDR2 is SVGAGI in the germline V gene (reference sequence). The CDR3 contains 16 residues. V was shortened by 3 bases and J by 6 bases, with 17 bases between the two germline ends.

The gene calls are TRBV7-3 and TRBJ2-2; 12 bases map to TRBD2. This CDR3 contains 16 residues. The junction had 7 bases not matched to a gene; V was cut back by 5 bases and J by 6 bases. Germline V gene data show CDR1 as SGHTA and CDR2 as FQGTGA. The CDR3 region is CASSNGLAGPSGELFF. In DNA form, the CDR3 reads TGTGCCAGCAGCAACGGACTAGCGGGACCGTCCGGGGAGCTGTTTTTT.

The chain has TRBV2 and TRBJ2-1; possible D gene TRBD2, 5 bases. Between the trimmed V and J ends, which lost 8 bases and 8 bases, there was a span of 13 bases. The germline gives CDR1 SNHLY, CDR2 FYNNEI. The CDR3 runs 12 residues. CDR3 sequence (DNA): TGTGCCAGCGGACCCGAGGGAGATGAGCAGTTCTTC. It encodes CASGPEGDEQFF.